This entry is about one T cell receptor beta chain. Enrollment of patients from Seattle took place during active infection, with longitudinal follow-up. Clones were read by immunoSEQ multiplex PCR, and TCRdb kept only the in-frame ones, dropping some. The repertoire includes around 300,000 clones, around 89% of them detected once, and around 0.93% sits in the top ten. The data derive from a study of blood T cell repertoires in COVID-19. Across the whole study: Samples came from the United States, Italy and Spain, spanning acute and convalescent COVID-19.

The material sequenced was peripheral blood. The TCR originated in a woman aged 40 to 55 with COVID-19, enrolled during active disease.

The CDR3 DNA reads as TGCGCCAGTCGGTGGACAGCAACTAATGAAAAACTGTTTTTT. It yields the protein CASRWTATNEKLFF. V and J are TRBV5-1 and TRBJ1-4; maybe TRBD1 (6 bases). Germline lookup yields CDR1 SGHRS and CDR2 YFSETQ. This CDR3 contains 14 residues. V was shortened by 8 bases and J by 0 bases, with 11 bases between the two germline ends.